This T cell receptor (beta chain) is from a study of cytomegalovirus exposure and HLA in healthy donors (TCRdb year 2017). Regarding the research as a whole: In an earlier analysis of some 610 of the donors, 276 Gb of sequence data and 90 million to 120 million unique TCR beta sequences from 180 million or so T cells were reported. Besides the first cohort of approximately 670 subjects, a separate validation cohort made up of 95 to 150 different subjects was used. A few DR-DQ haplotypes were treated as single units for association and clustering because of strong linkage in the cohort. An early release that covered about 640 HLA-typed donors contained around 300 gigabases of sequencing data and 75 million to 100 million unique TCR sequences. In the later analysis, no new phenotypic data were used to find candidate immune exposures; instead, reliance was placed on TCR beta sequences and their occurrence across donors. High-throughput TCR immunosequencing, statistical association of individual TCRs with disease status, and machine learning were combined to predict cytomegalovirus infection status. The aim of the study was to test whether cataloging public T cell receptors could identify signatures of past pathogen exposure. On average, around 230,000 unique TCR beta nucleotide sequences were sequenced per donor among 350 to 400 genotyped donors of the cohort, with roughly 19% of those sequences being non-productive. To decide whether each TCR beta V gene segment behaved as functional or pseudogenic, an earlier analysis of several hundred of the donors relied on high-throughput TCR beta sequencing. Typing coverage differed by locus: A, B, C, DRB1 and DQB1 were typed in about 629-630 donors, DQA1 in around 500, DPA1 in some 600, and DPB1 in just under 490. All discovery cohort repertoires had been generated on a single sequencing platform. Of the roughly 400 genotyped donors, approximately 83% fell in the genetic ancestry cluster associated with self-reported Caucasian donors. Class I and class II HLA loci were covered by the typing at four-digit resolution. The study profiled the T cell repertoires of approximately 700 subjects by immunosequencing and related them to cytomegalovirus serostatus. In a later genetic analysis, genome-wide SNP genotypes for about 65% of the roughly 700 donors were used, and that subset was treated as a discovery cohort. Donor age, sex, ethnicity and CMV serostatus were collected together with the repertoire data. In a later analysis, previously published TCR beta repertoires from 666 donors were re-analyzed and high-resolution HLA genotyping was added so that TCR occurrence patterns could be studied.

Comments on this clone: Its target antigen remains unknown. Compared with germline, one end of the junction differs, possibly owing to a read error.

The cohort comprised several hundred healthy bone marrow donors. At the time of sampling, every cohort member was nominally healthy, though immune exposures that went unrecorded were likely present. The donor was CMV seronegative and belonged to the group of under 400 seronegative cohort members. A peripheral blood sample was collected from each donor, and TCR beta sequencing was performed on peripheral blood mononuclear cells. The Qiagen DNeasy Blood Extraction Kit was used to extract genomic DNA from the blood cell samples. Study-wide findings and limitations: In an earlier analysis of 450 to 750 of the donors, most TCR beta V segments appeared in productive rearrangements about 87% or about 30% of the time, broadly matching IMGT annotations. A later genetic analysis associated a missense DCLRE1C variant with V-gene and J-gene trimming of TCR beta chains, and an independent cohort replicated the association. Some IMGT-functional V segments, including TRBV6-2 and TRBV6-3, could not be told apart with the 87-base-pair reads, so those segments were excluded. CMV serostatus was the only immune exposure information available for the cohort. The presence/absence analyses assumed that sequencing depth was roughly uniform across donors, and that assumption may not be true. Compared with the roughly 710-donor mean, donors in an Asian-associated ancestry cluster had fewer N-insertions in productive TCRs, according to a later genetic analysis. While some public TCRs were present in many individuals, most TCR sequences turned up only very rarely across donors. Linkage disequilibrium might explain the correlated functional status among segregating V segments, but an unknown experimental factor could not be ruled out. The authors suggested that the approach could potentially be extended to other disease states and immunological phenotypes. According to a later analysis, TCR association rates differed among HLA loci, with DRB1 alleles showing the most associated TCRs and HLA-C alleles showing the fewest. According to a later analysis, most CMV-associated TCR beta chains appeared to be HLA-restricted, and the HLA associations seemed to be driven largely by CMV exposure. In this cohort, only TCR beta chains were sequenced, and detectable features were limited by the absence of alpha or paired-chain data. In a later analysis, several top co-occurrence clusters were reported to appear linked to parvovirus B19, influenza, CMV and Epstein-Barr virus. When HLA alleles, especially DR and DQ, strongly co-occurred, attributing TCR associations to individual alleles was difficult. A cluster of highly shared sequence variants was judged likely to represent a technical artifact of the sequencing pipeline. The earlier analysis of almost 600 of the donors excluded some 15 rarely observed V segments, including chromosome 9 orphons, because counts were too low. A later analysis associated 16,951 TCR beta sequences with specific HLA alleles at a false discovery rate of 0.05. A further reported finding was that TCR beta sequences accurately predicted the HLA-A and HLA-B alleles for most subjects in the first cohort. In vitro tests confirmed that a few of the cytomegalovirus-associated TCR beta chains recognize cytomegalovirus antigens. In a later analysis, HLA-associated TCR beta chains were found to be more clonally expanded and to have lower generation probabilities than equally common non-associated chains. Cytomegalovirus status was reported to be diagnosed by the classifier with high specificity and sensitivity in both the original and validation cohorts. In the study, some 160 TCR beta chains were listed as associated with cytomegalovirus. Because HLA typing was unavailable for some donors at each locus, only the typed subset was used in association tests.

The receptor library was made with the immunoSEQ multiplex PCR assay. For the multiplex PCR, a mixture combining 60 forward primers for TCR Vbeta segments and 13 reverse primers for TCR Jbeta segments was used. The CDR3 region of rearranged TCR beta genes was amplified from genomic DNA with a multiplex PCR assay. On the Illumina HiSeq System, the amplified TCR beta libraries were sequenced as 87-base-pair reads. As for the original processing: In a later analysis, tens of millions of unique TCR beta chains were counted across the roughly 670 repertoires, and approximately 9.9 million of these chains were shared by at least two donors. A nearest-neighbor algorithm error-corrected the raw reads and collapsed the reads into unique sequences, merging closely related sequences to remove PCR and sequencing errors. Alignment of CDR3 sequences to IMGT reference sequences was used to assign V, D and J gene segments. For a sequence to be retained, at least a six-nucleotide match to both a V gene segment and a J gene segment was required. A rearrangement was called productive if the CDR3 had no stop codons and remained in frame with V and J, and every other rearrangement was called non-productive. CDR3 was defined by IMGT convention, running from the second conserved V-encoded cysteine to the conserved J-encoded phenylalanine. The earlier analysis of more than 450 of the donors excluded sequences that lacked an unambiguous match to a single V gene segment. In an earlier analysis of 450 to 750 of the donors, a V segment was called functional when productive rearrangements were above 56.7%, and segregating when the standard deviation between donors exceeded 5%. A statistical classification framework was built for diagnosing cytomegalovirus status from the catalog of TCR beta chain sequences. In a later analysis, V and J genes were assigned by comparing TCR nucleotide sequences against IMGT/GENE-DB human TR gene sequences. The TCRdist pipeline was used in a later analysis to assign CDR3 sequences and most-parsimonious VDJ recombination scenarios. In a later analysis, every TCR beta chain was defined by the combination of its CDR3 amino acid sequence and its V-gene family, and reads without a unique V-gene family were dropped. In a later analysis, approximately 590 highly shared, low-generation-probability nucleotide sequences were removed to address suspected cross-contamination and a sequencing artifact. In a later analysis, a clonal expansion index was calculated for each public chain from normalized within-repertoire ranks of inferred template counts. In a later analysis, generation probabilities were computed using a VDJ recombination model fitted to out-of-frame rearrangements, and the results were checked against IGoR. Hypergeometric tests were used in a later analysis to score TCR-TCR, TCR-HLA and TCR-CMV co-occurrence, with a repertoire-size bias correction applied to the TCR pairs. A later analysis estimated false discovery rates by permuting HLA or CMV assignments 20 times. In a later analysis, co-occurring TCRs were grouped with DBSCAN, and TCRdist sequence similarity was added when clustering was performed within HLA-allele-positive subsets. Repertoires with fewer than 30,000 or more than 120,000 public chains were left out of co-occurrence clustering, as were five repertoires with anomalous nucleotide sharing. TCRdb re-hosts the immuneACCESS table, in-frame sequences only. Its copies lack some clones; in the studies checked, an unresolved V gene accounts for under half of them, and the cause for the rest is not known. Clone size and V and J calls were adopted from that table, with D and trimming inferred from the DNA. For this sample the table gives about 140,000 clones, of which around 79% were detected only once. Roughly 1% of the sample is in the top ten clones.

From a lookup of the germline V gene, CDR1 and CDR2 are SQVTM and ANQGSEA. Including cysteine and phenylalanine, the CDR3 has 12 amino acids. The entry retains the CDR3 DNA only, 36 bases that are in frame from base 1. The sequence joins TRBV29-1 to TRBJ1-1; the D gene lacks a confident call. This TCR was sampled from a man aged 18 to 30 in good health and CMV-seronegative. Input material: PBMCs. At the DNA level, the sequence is TGCAGCGTCGAAGTTGGTCGGACTGAAGCTTTCTTT. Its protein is CSVEVGRTEAFF.